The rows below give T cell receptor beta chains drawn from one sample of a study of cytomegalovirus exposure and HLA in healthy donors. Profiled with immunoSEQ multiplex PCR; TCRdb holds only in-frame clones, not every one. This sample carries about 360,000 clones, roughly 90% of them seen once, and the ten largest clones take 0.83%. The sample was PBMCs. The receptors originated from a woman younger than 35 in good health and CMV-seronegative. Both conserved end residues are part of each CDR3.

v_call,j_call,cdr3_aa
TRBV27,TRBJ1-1,CASSSPRAEITEAFF
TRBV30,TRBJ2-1,CAWNLLAGGGYNEQFF
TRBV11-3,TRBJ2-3,CASSAANGLAPTDTQYF
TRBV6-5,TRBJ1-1,CASTPTGEGTEAFF
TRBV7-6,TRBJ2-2,CASSPAGFVANTGELFF
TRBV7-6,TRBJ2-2,CASSLVQGGELFF
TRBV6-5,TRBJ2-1,CASRKAGDLTEQFF
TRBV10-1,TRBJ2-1,CASSDPYNEQFF
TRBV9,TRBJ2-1,CASSASGYNEQFF
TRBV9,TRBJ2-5,CASSPRRLGASYQETQYF
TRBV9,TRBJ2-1,CASSVEGQGAGGRFF
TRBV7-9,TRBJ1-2,CASSLGVSGGYTF
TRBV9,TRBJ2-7,CASSVGNEQYF
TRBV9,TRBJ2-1,CASSVGLAGVYNEQFF
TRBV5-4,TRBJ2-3,CASSLGTAASTDTQYF
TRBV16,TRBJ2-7,CASSQLGLADTYEQYF
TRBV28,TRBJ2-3,CASSPRGANPTDTQYF
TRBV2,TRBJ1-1,CASRVQMNTEAFF
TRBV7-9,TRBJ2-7,CASSLGLQTNSYEQYF